These 15 T cell receptor beta chains share one sample of origin, sequenced in a study of shared clonotypes between healthy human individuals. Profiling relied on immunoSEQ multiplex PCR, and the TCRdb table lists in-frame clones only, not all of them. The repertoire holds around 2.3 million clones, with approximately 96% as singletons. Source material: naive CD4+ T cells sorted from blood. Indicated subset: CD45RA+ positively selected. These receptors came from a young man in good health.

The chain links TRBV2 to TRBJ1-1; D is unclear. Between the trimmed V and J ends, which lost 8 bases and 7 bases, there was a span of 14 bases. Germline CDR1 SNHLY, CDR2 FYNNEI. This CDR3 region has 12 residues. The CDR3 here is CASSRLHLEAFF. The CDR3 bases are TGTGCCAGCTCTCGGCTACACCTTGAAGCTTTCTTT. Together with reference TRBV2 and TRBJ1-1, the CDR3 gives the full variable domain: EPEVTQTPSHQVTQMGQEVILRCVPISNHLYFYWYRQILGQKVEFLVSFYNNEISEKSEIFDDQFSVERPDGSNFTLKIRSTKLEDSAMYFCASSRLHLEAFFGQGTRLTVV.

The chain joins TRBV28 to TRBJ1-2; TRBD1 matches at 9 bases. This CDR3 is built from 16 residues. CDR1 and CDR2 from the germline V gene are MDHEN and SYDVKM. The J segment lost 2 bases and the V segment lost 2 bases, leaving 6 bases of the junction unmatched. The CDR3 protein is CASSLPPGQGNYGYTF. In nucleotides, the CDR3 is TGTGCCAGCAGTTTACCCCCGGGACAGGGAAACTATGGCTACACCTTC.

This rearrangement joins TRBV7-3 to TRBJ2-1; D perhaps matches TRBD1 (6 bases). Germline V gene data show CDR1 as SGHTA and CDR2 as FQGTGA. V lost 5 bases, J lost 1 base, and 15 bases lay in between. This CDR3 spans 16 amino acids. Here the CDR3 DNA reads TGTGCCAGCAGCGCCCGCGGGCAGGGGTCCTACAATGAGCAGTTCTTC. It encodes CASSARGQGSYNEQFF.

This chain connects TRBV11-2 to TRBJ1-6; 9 positions agree with TRBD1. CDR3 length: 16 amino acids. Germline V gives CDR1 SGHAT, CDR2 FQNNGV. The V segment lost 1 base and the J segment 7 bases; nucleotides outside the gene matches: 5. CDR3 loop: CASSLAGTGTNSPLHF. The CDR3 DNA sequence: TGTGCCAGCAGCTTAGCCGGGACAGGGACGAATTCACCCCTCCACTTT. Based on the CDR3 plus reference TRBV11-2 and TRBJ1-6, the full variable domain is EAGVAQSPRYKIIEKRQSVAFWCNPISGHATLYWYQQILGQGPKLLIQFQNNGVVDDSQLPKDRFSAERLKGVDSTLKIQPAKLEDSAVYLCASSLAGTGTNSPLHFGNGTRLTVT.

This clone appeared once. The V gene is TRBV28, the J gene TRBJ2-7; 10 bases match TRBD1. Germline V gives CDR1 MDHEN, CDR2 SYDVKM. This CDR3 comprises 15 residues. Trimming cost V 8 bases and J 7 bases; bases outside gene matches: 14. The CDR3 DNA sequence: TGTGCCAGCGGTGCCCCGGGACAGGGGCTTCCGGAGCAGTACTTC. This encodes CASGAPGQGLPEQYF. Full variable domain (missing parts from reference TRBV28 and TRBJ2-7): DVKVTQSSRYLVKRTGEKVFLECVQDMDHENMFWYRQDPGLGLRLIYFSYDVKMKEKGDIPEGYSVSREKKERFSLILESASTNQTSMYLCASGAPGQGLPEQYFGPGTRLTVT.

This clone was counted a single time. This same CDR3 is encoded by further DNA sequences in the sample. The V call is TRBV5-1, the J call TRBJ2-5, with no clear D. The CDR3 is made up of 12 amino acids. V lost 1 base, J lost 3 bases, and 4 bases lay in between. Germline assignment: CDR1 SGHRS and CDR2 YFSETQ. The CDR3 DNA reads TGCGCCAGCAGCTTGCCGAAAGAGACCCAGTACTTC. It codes for CASSLPKETQYF. Full variable domain (missing parts from reference TRBV5-1 and TRBJ2-5): KAGVTQTPRYLIKTRGQQVTLSCSPISGHRSVSWYQQTPGQGLQFLFEYFSETQRNKGNFPGRFSGRQFSNSRSEMNVSTLELGDSALYLCASSLPKETQYFGPGTRLLVL.

The chain carries TRBV5-1 and TRBJ2-1; 11 nucleotides agree with TRBD2. This CDR3 comprises 17 residues. The germline V gene has CDR1 SGHRS and CDR2 YFSETQ. Germline trimming cut 4 bases from V and 2 bases from J; bases unmatched to any gene: 8. The CDR3 DNA sequence: TGCGCCAGCAGCACCACTAGCGGGAGCGTCACCTACAATGAGCAGTTCTTC. Residues: CASSTTSGSVTYNEQFF.

This clone came up once. Other nucleotide sequences in the sample specify the same CDR3. The rearrangement joins TRBV5-4 to TRBJ2-2; D tentatively reads TRBD1 or TRBD2 (5 bases each). The germline gives CDR1 SGHNT, CDR2 YYREEE (reference sequence). Trimming shortened V by 4 bases and J by 2 bases, and 9 bases separated the two germline ends. This CDR3 comprises 14 residues. The CDR3 sequence is CASSRDLNTGELFF. In DNA form, the CDR3 reads TGTGCCAGCAGCCGGGACCTAAACACCGGGGAGCTGTTTTTT.

The chain links TRBV7-2 to TRBJ2-1; D gene uncertain. Trimming pared 1 base from V and 4 bases from J, leaving 11 bases between. The CDR3 covers 15 residues. Germline V gene data show CDR1 as SGHTA and CDR2 as FQGNSA. The CDR3 DNA reads as TGTGCCAGCAGCTTAGGAGCAGCAGCATACAATGAGCAGTTCTTC. It yields the protein CASSLGAAAYNEQFF.

This rearrangement joins TRBV28 to TRBJ1-2; D is uncertain. The germline V and J ends were trimmed by 1 base and 4 bases, with 16 bases remaining between them. This CDR3 region has 16 residues. Germline-derived CDR1 and CDR2 are MDHEN and SYDVKM. The chain's CDR3 is CASSLLVPTASYGYTF. CDR3 bases: TGTGCCAGCAGTTTATTGGTCCCAACGGCTTCCTATGGCTACACCTTC.

DNA of the CDR3: TGTGCCAGCAGCTTAGATCAACAGAGCTCCTACAATGAGCAGTTCTTC. As protein: CASSLDQQSSYNEQFF. The chain couples TRBV11-3 to TRBJ2-1; D unclear. The CDR3 loop spans 16 amino acids. Germline assignment: CDR1 SGHNT and CDR2 YENEEA. Deletions cut 0 bases from V and 0 bases from J, with 9 bases between.

With respect to this clone: This sample includes further DNA sequences coding for the same CDR3. The V call is TRBV6-5, the J call TRBJ2-3; 8 nucleotides line up with TRBD1. The germline V gene has CDR1 MNHEY and CDR2 SVGAGI. The CDR3 consists of 13 residues. Trimming took 6 bases from V and 3 from J; bases not matched to a gene: 2. As DNA, the CDR3 is TGTGCCAGCAGCCGACAGGGGACAGATACGCAGTATTTT. It encodes CASSRQGTDTQYF.

This sequence joins TRBV2 and TRBJ1-6, with D unclear. Trimming cost V 3 bases and J 10 bases, with 22 bases left between them. Germline V gene lookup returns CDR1 SNHLY and CDR2 FYNNEI. The CDR3 sequence is 17 residues long. The CDR3 loop is CASSDPARTARGSPLHF. CDR3 DNA: TGTGCCAGCAGTGATCCGGCCCGTACAGCTCGCGGCTCACCCCTCCACTTT.

The CDR3 nucleotides are TGCGCCAGCAGCTTGTCCCTCGGACTAGCGGGGTCCACCGGGGAGCTGTTTTTT. It encodes CASSLSLGLAGSTGELFF. The V and J genes are TRBV5-1 and TRBJ2-2; TRBD2 matches at 12 bases. J was trimmed by 4 bases and V by 1 base; bases with no gene match: 8. The CDR3 contains 18 residues. From germline, CDR1 is SGHRS and CDR2 YFSETQ.

The rearrangement joins TRBV4-3 to TRBJ1-2; D perhaps matches TRBD1 (5 bases). V was clipped by 1 base and J by 5 bases, with 11 bases between them. The CDR3 has 14 residues. Looked up from germline, CDR1 is LGHNA and CDR2 is YSLEER. CDR3 nucleotide sequence: TGCGCCAGCAGCCAAGCAGGGAATGGGTATGGCTACACCTTC. Protein product: CASSQAGNGYGYTF.